The clone carrying this T cell receptor (beta chain) has only one observation. Its antigen is not known. The data were produced by immunoSEQ multiplex PCR, yet TCRdb's version contains in-frame clones alone and is incomplete. The data contain over 80,000 clones, approximately 84% of them singletons. V gave up 5 bases and J gave up 2 bases; unmatched junction bases: 10. The CDR3 contains 19 residues. Per germline, CDR1 MDHEN and CDR2 SYDVKM. The data originate from a study of OX40 agonist ivuxolimab in advanced cancers. The study's findings and limits: Both CD4+ and CD8+ T cell populations in blood had undergone clonal expansion by week 6 at 0.1 to 3.0 mg/kg. What antigens the expanded peripheral T cells recognized was never established.

The specimen was CD4+ or CD8+ T cells sorted from blood, collected in a trial of the OX40 agonist ivuxolimab. This clonotype was sampled from an adult with an advanced solid tumor such as melanoma, head and neck, liver or kidney cancer. This chain links TRBV28 with TRBJ2-2; the match to TRBD2 covers 14 bases. The CDR3: CASSIWRLAGGPNTGELFF. The CDR3 DNA reads as TGTGCCAGCAGTATTTGGAGACTAGCGGGAGGGCCAAACACCGGGGAGCTGTTTTTT.